The next 28 T cell receptor beta chains were all read from a single sample in a study of cytomegalovirus exposure and HLA in healthy donors. PCR primers comprised 60 Vbeta and 13 Jbeta primers. Sequenced by immunoSEQ multiplex PCR; TCRdb stores in-frame clones only, minus some. Of 100,000 to 150,000 clones listed, approximately 81% are singletons. Sequences were obtained from PBMCs. These receptors came from a woman aged 40 to 49 in good health and CMV-seronegative.

V and J are TRBV27 and TRBJ2-7; perhaps TRBD2 as D (6 bases). Per the germline V gene, CDR1 is MNHEY and CDR2 is SMNVEV (reference sequence). The CDR3 length is 13 residues. Trimming cost V 5 bases and J 6 bases, with 14 bases left between them. The CDR3 here is CASSLELGGEQYF. The CDR3 DNA reads TGTGCCAGCAGTCTGGAGTTGGGGGGCGAGCAGTACTTC.

J is TRBJ2-7 and V is TRBV6-5, with D possibly being TRBD2 (5 bases). This CDR3 region has 12 residues. The V and J ends lost 5 bases and 7 bases respectively, with 12 bases between them. Germline assignment: CDR1 MNHEY and CDR2 SVGAGI. In nucleotides, the CDR3 is TGTGCCAGCAGTGGAAAATCGGGGGAGCAGTACTTC. Amino acids: CASSGKSGEQYF.

The J gene is TRBJ1-2, the V gene TRBV18, with 8 bases matching TRBD1. The CDR3 length is 17 residues. Losses at the gene ends were 6 bases for V and 1 base for J; bases not matched to a gene: 13. Germline CDR1 is KGHSH and CDR2 is LQKENI. The CDR3 sequence is CASSQTLTGEINYGYTF. The CDR3 region has the DNA TGTGCCAGCTCCCAGACGTTGACAGGGGAGATTAACTATGGCTACACCTTC.

The chain combines TRBV5-4 with TRBJ2-2, with 14 nucleotides matching TRBD2. The J segment lost 8 bases and the V segment lost 6 bases, leaving 9 bases of the junction unmatched. Germline values: CDR1 SGHNT, CDR2 YYREEE (reference sequence). CDR3 length: 16 amino acids. The CDR3: CASTSGLAGGGGELFF. CDR3 bases: TGTGCCAGCACCTCTGGACTAGCGGGAGGTGGGGGGGAGCTGTTTTTT.

The chain recombines TRBV15 with TRBJ1-3, with 7 positions matching TRBD1. The CDR3 is 17 amino acids. CDR1 is LNHNV and CDR2 is YYDKDF in the germline V gene (reference sequence). After removal of 2 bases from V and 4 bases from J, the junction contained 11 bases not matched to a gene. CDR3 amino acids: CATSRLITGDGGNTIYF. The CDR3 DNA follows: TGTGCCACCAGCAGACTAATAACAGGGGATGGGGGAAACACCATATATTTT.

This chain connects TRBV11-2 to TRBJ2-1, with 9 nucleotides matching TRBD2. J gave up 0 bases and V 5 bases, and 2 bases lay outside the gene matches. The germline V gene encodes CDR1 SGHAT and CDR2 FQNNGV. The CDR3 runs 15 residues. CDR3 DNA sequence: TGTGCCAGCAGCCTAGCGGGAAGCTCCTACAATGAGCAGTTCTTC. Translated: CASSLAGSSYNEQFF.

The chain combines TRBV28 with TRBJ1-4, with D perhaps matching TRBD1 (5 bases). CDR1 is MDHEN, CDR2 SYDVKM, per germline. This CDR3 contains 12 residues. Trimming removed 2 bases at V and 8 bases at J, with 6 bases between. CDR3 residues: CASSLQGEKLFF. The CDR3, as DNA: TGTGCCAGCAGTTTACAGGGAGAAAAACTGTTTTTT.

The J gene is TRBJ1-1, the V gene TRBV2; TRBD1 might be the D (5 bases). Per germline, CDR1 SNHLY and CDR2 FYNNEI. This CDR3 has 14 amino acids. Trimming shortened V by 6 bases and J by 0 bases, and 11 bases separated the two germline ends. The CDR3 is CASRKEGMNTEAFF. CDR3 nucleotides: TGTGCCAGCAGGAAGGAGGGGATGAACACTGAAGCTTTCTTT.

The chain employs TRBV5-1 and TRBJ2-2; 8 nucleotides agree with TRBD2. Germline-derived CDR1 and CDR2 are SGHRS and YFSETQ. V gave up 2 bases and J gave up 0 bases; unmatched junction bases: 9. The CDR3 runs to 18 residues. CDR3 in DNA: TGCGCCAGCAGCTTCCTTTCCCCGGGGGGGGCGAACACCGGGGAGCTGTTTTTT. Translated, it gives CASSFLSPGGANTGELFF.

This chain links TRBV29-1 with TRBJ2-1; D unclear. CDR1 and CDR2 (germline): SQVTM, ANQGSEA. The CDR3 length is 11 residues. Trimming took off 1 base at V and 8 bases at J, with 6 bases between the two ends. The DNA of the CDR3 is TGCAGCGTTGAAGTTCGGGATGAGCAGTTCTTC. Protein sequence: CSVEVRDEQFF.

The V and J genes are TRBV29-1 and TRBJ1-5, with 8 nucleotides matching TRBD1. Germline loops: CDR1 SQVTM, CDR2 ANQGSEA. V lost 4 bases to trimming and J lost 4 bases; unmatched junction nucleotides: 3. The CDR3 sequence is 13 residues long. The CDR3 loop reads CSVVQGANQPQHF. The CDR3 DNA is TGCAGCGTTGTTCAGGGGGCGAATCAGCCCCAGCATTTT.

J is TRBJ2-1 and V is TRBV18; TRBD2 matches at 11 bases. The germline gives CDR1 KGHSH, CDR2 LQKENI. The CDR3 has 14 amino acids. V was clipped by 4 bases and J by 5 bases; unmatched bases: 1. In nucleotides, the CDR3 is TGTGCCAGCTCACTGACTAGCGGGGACAATGAGCAGTTCTTC. Translating gives CASSLTSGDNEQFF.

Comments on this clone: The conserved phenylalanine or tryptophan is not found at the CDR3 terminus, so this likely reflects a read error. The rearrangement uses TRBV6-1 and TRBJ1-2; 7 bases map to TRBD1. The CDR3 is 15 residues long. V shed 1 base and J 4 bases; nucleotides not matched to a gene: 6. Germline CDR1 is MNHNS and CDR2 is SASEGT. The CDR3 nucleotides are TGTGCCAGCAGTGAAGGTATGGGACAGCGCTATGGCTACACCCTC. Protein sequence: CASSEGMGQRYGYTL.

The gene calls are TRBV19 and TRBJ2-2; 7 bases map to TRBD1. The CDR3 is made up of 15 amino acids. CDR1 is LNHDA and CDR2 is SQIVND in the germline V gene (reference sequence). Trimming took 7 bases from V and 1 from J; bases not matched to a gene: 6. The CDR3 DNA is TGTGCCAGTATGACCGGGACAGTGAACACCGGGGAGCTGTTTTTT. Translated: CASMTGTVNTGELFF.

This clone was counted only a few times. Here the CDR3 DNA reads TGTGCTAGTGGCAGGGGCTACGAGCAGTACTTC. Its translation is CASGRGYEQYF. The rearrangement joins TRBV12-5 to TRBJ2-7; tentatively, D is TRBD1 (6 bases). The germline gives CDR1 LGHNT, CDR2 FRNRAP. The length of the CDR3 is 11 residues. The V and J ends lost 6 bases and 3 bases respectively, with 6 bases between them.

The chain combines TRBV19 with TRBJ2-1, with 12 bases aligning to TRBD2. J was trimmed by 8 bases and V by 4 bases; bases with no gene match: 15. The CDR3 totals 18 residues. Germline CDR1 LNHDA, CDR2 SQIVND (reference sequence). For the CDR3, the DNA is TGTGCCAGTAGTACCACGGGACTAGCGGGCTTTATAGGGGATGAGCAGTTCTTC. It translates to CASSTTGLAGFIGDEQFF.

The chain couples TRBV13 to TRBJ2-7; 9 bases are a match to TRBD2. V lost 2 bases to trimming and J lost 7 bases; unmatched junction nucleotides: 12. Per the germline V gene, CDR1 is PRHDT and CDR2 is FYEKMQ (reference sequence). The CDR3 is 16 amino acids. The chain's CDR3 is CASSLRASGALGEQYF. DNA of the CDR3: TGTGCCAGCAGCTTAAGGGCTAGCGGGGCCCTGGGGGAGCAGTACTTC.

The rearrangement joins TRBV28 to TRBJ1-5; D may be TRBD1 (5 bases). Between the trimmed V and J ends, which lost 8 bases and 0 bases, there was a span of 11 bases. CDR3 length: 14 amino acids. Germline-derived CDR1 and CDR2 are MDHEN and SYDVKM. DNA of the CDR3: TGTGCCAGCGGGGCACAGTATAGCAATCAGCCCCAGCATTTT. Its protein product is CASGAQYSNQPQHF.

This clone came up once. V usage is TRBV13 and J usage is TRBJ2-1; possibly TRBD2 for D (7 bases). In germline, CDR1 is PRHDT, CDR2 FYEKMQ (reference sequence). Trimming cost V 7 bases and J 4 bases, with 17 bases left between them. This CDR3 comprises 15 residues. CDR3 in amino acids: CASKRGGGDYNEQFF. The CDR3 DNA follows: TGTGCCAGCAAAAGGGGCGGGGGCGATTACAATGAGCAGTTCTTC.

The gene calls are TRBV11-2 and TRBJ2-1, with 14 bases matching TRBD2. The CDR3 has 17 residues. CDR1 is SGHAT, CDR2 FQNNGV, per germline. After removal of 8 bases from V and 7 bases from J, the junction contained 13 bases not matched to a gene. CDR3 in amino acids: CASGNTPGTSGRNEQFF. The DNA for the CDR3 is TGTGCCAGCGGAAACACTCCCGGGACTAGCGGGAGAAATGAGCAGTTCTTC.

The gene calls are TRBV10-3 and TRBJ2-3; perhaps TRBD2 as D (7 bases). The CDR3 spans 14 residues. CDR1 and CDR2 from the germline V gene are ENHRY and SYGVKD. Between the trimmed V and J ends, which lost 8 bases and 0 bases, there was a span of 12 bases. The CDR3 region has the DNA TGTGCCATCGGTACGGGGGGCAGCACAGATACGCAGTATTTT. Protein sequence: CAIGTGGSTDTQYF.

The chain employs TRBV7-3 and TRBJ2-7, with 7 bases fitting TRBD2. The CDR3 consists of 15 residues. The germline CDR1 and CDR2 sequences are SGHTA and FQGTGA. V lost 2 bases, J lost 4 bases, and 8 bases stayed unmatched. CDR3: CASSLSPGLGYEQYF. The CDR3 nucleotides read TGTGCCAGCAGCTTATCCCCAGGACTAGGGTACGAGCAGTACTTC.

The chain carries TRBV6-6 and TRBJ2-7; 9 bases fit TRBD1. CDR1 is MNHNY and CDR2 is SVGAGI in the germline V gene (reference sequence). The trim removed 6 bases at V and 4 bases at J, leaving 7 bases unmatched. The CDR3 has 14 amino acids. In DNA, the CDR3 is TGTGCCAGCAGCCCCGGGACAGGGCAGTACGAGCAGTACTTC. This encodes CASSPGTGQYEQYF.

The chain is built from TRBV19 and TRBJ1-1, with D unclear. Trimming pared 1 base from V and 4 bases from J, leaving 7 bases between. Looked up from germline, CDR1 is LNHDA and CDR2 is SQIVND (reference sequence). The CDR3 totals 13 residues. CDR3 in DNA: TGTGCCAGTAGTATAGGGGCCGGCACTGAAGCTTTCTTT. Protein sequence: CASSIGAGTEAFF.

The V call is TRBV7-6, the J call TRBJ2-1; no definite D call. CDR1 and CDR2 (germline): SGHVS, FNYEAQ. This CDR3 has 14 amino acids. V was trimmed by 0 bases and J by 2 bases, leaving 5 bases between them. The CDR3 loop reads CASSLAFPYNEQFF. CDR3 bases: TGTGCCAGCAGCTTAGCCTTTCCCTACAATGAGCAGTTCTTC.

The genes are TRBV19 and TRBJ2-4; D remains ambiguous. The ends were cut back, 11 bases at V and 2 bases at J, with 7 bases in the middle. CDR3 length equals 11 residues. Per germline, CDR1 LNHDA and CDR2 SQIVND (reference sequence). For the CDR3, the DNA is TGTGCCGTGAACTCCAAAAACATTCAGTACTTC. This translates into CAVNSKNIQYF. Variable domain in full (rest from reference TRBV19 and TRBJ2-4): DGGITQSPKYLFRKEGQNVTLSCEQNLNHDAMYWYRQDPGQGLRLIYYSQIVNDFQKGDIAEGYSVSREKKESFPLTVTSAQKNPTAFYLCAVNSKNIQYFGAGTRLSVL.

V is TRBV19 and J is TRBJ1-6, with D unclear. The ends were cut back, 11 bases at V and 6 bases at J, with 14 bases in the middle. The germline V gene encodes CDR1 LNHDA and CDR2 SQIVND (reference sequence). The CDR3 spans 13 residues. In nucleotides, the CDR3 is TGTGCCTGCCATGGGCAAATTAATTCACCCCTCCACTTT. Amino acid sequence: CACHGQINSPLHF.

The chain combines TRBV18 with TRBJ2-7, with a possible D match to TRBD2 (5 bases). This CDR3 has 14 residues. Germline CDR1 reads KGHSH; CDR2 reads LQKENI. V dropped 4 bases and J dropped 3 bases, with 13 bases sitting between them. For the CDR3, the DNA is TGTGCCAGCTCACTGAACGGAGGTTTCTACGAGCAGTACTTC. Translating it yields CASSLNGGFYEQYF.